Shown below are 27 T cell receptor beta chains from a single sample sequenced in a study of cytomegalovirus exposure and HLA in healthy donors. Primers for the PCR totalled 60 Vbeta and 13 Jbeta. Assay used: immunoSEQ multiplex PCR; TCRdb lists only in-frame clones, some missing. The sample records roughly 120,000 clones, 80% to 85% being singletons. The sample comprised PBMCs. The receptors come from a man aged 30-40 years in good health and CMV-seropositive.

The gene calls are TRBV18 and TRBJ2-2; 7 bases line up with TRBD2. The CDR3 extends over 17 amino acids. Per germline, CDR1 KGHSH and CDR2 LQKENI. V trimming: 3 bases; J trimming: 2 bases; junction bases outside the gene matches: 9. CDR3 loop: CASSPQPPGGNTGELFF. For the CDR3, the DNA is TGTGCCAGCTCACCCCAGCCTCCGGGGGGAAACACCGGGGAGCTGTTTTTT.

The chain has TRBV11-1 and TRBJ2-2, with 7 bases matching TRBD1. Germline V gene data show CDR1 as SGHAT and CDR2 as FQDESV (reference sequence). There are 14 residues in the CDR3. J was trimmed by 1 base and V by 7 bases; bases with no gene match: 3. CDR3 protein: CASTRDRNTGELFF. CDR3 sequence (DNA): TGTGCCAGCACCCGGGACAGGAACACCGGGGAGCTGTTTTTT.

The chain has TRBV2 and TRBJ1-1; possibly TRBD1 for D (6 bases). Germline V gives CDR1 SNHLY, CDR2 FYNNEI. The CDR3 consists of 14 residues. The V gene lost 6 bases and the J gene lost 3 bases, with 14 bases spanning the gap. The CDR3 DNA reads TGTGCCAGCAGGGTACAGGGATTGGACACTGAAGCTTTCTTT. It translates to CASRVQGLDTEAFF.

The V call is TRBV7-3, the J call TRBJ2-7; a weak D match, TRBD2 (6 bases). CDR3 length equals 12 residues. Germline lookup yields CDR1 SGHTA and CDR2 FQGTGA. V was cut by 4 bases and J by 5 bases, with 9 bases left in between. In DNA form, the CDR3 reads TGTGCCAGCAGCTCCGGAGGGGACGAGCAGTACTTC. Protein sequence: CASSSGGDEQYF.

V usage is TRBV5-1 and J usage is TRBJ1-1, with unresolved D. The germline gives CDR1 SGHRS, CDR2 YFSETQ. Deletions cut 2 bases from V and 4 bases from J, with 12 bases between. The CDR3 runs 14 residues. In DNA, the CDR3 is TGCGCCAGCAGCTTCCAGGTCGAGAGCACTGAAGCTTTCTTT. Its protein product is CASSFQVESTEAFF.

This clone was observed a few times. CDR3 residues: CASSDSTSGGNEQFF. In nucleotides, the CDR3 is TGTGCCAGCAGTGACTCTACTAGCGGGGGGAATGAGCAGTTCTTC. The chain is built from TRBV2 and TRBJ2-1, with 12 bases aligning to TRBD2. Germline V CDR1 and CDR2: SNHLY, FYNNEI. This CDR3 is built from 15 residues. Germline trimming cut 3 bases from V and 7 bases from J; bases unmatched to any gene: 4.

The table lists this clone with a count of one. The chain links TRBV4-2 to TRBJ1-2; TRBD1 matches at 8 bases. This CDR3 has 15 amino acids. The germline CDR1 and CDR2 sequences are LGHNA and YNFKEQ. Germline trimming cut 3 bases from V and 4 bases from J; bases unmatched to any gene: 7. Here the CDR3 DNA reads TGTGCCAGCAGCCAGTCCAGGGGGCCTGGCTATGGCTACACCTTC. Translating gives CASSQSRGPGYGYTF.

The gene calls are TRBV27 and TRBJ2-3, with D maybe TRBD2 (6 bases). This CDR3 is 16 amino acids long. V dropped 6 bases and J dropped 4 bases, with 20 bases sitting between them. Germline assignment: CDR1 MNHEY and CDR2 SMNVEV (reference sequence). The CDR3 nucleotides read TGTGCCAGCAGGTCAGCGGGCACCTTTACCGCAGATACGCAGTATTTT. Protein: CASRSAGTFTADTQYF.

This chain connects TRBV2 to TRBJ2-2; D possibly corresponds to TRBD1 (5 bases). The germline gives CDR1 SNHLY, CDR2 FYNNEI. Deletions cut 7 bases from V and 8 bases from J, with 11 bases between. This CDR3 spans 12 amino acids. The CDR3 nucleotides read TGTGCCAGCACTCAGGGTAGGGGGGAGCTGTTTTTT. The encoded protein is CASTQGRGELFF. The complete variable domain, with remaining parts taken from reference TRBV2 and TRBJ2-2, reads EPEVTQTPSHQVTQMGQEVILRCVPISNHLYFYWYRQILGQKVEFLVSFYNNEISEKSEIFDDQFSVERPDGSNFTLKIRSTKLEDSAMYFCASTQGRGELFFGEGSRLTVL.

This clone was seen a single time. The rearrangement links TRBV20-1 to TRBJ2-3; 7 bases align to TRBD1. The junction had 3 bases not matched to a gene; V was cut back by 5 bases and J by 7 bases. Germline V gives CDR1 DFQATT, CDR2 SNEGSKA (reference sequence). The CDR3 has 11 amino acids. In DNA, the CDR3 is TGCAGTGCTTACAGGGGATATACGCAGTATTTT. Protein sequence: CSAYRGYTQYF.

The CDR3 sequence: CASSPGTGEGQDTQYF. Here the CDR3 DNA reads TGCGCCAGCAGCCCCGGGACAGGGGAAGGGCAAGATACGCAGTATTTT. The chain joins TRBV5-1 to TRBJ2-3, with 10 bases fitting TRBD1. The V and J ends lost 4 bases and 5 bases, in that order; junction bases with no gene match: 10. Germline V CDR1 and CDR2: SGHRS, YFSETQ. The CDR3 totals 16 residues.

In DNA form, the CDR3 reads TGTGCCAGCAGCTTATCCCGGGACAGGGGTTCGGAGACCCAGTACTTC. This codes for CASSLSRDRGSETQYF. This chain joins TRBV7-2 and TRBJ2-5, with 10 bases fitting TRBD1. J gave up 5 bases and V 2 bases, and 8 bases lay outside the gene matches. This CDR3 spans 16 amino acids. Germline V lookup: CDR1 SGHTA, CDR2 FQGNSA.

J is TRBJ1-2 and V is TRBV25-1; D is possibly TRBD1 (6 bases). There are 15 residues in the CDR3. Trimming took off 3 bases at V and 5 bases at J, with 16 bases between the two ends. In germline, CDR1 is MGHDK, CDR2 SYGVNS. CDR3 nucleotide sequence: TGTGCCAGCAGTGATGGGGGGGGGCACCCTTATGGCTACACCTTC. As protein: CASSDGGGHPYGYTF.

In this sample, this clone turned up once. The CDR3 sequence: CASRPMGQSNQPQHF. CDR3 DNA sequence: TGTGCCAGCAGACCGATGGGACAGAGCAATCAGCCCCAGCATTTT. This sequence joins TRBV2 and TRBJ1-5; 7 bases match TRBD1. This CDR3 is built from 15 residues. Trimming removed 6 bases from V and 1 base from J; junction bases left unmatched: 6. CDR1 and CDR2 (germline): SNHLY, FYNNEI.

As DNA, the CDR3 is TGTGCCAGTAGTATAGGTTTTAGCGATTACAATGAGCAGTTCTTC. Amino acids: CASSIGFSDYNEQFF. V usage is TRBV19 and J usage is TRBJ2-1; weak D call: TRBD2 (5 bases). Trimming removed 1 base at V and 4 bases at J, with 11 bases between. CDR1 and CDR2 from the germline V gene are LNHDA and SQIVND (reference sequence). The CDR3 sequence is 15 residues long.

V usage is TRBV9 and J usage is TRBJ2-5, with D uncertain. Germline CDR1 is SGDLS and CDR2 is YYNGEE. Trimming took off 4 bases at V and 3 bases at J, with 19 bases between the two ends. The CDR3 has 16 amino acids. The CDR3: CASSFAAVGAEETQYF. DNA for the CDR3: TGTGCCAGCAGCTTTGCGGCGGTTGGTGCAGAAGAGACCCAGTACTTC.

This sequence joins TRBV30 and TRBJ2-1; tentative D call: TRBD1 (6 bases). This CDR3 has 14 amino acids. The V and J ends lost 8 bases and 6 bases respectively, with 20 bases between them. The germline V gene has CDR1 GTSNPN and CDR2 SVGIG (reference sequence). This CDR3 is CATNQGHSRNEQFF. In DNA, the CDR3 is TGTGCCACCAACCAGGGGCACTCCCGCAATGAGCAGTTCTTC.

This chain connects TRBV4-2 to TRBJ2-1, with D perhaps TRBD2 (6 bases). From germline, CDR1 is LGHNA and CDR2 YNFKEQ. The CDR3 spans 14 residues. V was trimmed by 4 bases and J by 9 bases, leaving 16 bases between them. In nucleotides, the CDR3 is TGTGCCAGCAGCCCGTCGGGGAGGCCGCGTGAGCAGTTCTTC. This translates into CASSPSGRPREQFF.

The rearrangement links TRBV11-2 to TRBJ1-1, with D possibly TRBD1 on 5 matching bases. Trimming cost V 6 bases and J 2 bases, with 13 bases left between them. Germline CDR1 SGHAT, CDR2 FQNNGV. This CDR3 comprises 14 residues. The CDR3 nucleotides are TGTGCCAGCAGTCGCGAAAGGGGAAACACTGAAGCTTTCTTT. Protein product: CASSRERGNTEAFF. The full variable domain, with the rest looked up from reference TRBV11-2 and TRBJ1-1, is EAGVAQSPRYKIIEKRQSVAFWCNPISGHATLYWYQQILGQGPKLLIQFQNNGVVDDSQLPKDRFSAERLKGVDSTLKIQPAKLEDSAVYLCASSRERGNTEAFFGQGTRLTVV.

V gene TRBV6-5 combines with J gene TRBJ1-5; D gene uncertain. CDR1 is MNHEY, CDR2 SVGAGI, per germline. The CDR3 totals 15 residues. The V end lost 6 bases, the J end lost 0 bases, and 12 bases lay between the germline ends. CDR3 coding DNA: TGTGCCAGCAGCATCGCCGGGAATAGCAATCAGCCCCAGCATTTT. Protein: CASSIAGNSNQPQHF.

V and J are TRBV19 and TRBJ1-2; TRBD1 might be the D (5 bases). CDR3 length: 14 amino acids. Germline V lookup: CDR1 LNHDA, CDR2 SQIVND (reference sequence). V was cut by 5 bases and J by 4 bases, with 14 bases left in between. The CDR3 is CASSDWRGSYGYTF. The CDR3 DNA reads TGTGCCAGTAGTGACTGGAGGGGAAGCTATGGCTACACCTTC.

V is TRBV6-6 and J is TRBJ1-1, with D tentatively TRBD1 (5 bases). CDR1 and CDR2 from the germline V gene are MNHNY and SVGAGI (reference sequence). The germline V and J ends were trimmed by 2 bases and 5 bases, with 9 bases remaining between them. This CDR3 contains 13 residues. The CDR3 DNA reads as TGTGCCAGCAGTTACCAGGGAGGGACTGAAGCTTTCTTT. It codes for CASSYQGGTEAFF.

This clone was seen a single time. Here the CDR3 reads CASRNRTGRRSGANVLTF. CDR3 DNA sequence: TGTGCCAGTAGAAACAGGACAGGAAGACGCTCTGGGGCCAACGTCCTGACTTTC. This chain joins TRBV19 and TRBJ2-6, with TRBD1 matching 7 bases. The V and J ends lost 6 bases and 0 bases, in that order; junction bases with no gene match: 11. The CDR3 is 18 residues long. Germline V lookup: CDR1 LNHDA, CDR2 SQIVND (reference sequence).

CDR3: CASSSTFDNLGTGGGYGYTF. The CDR3 DNA follows: TGTGCCAGCAGTTCGACCTTTGATAATCTAGGGACAGGGGGCGGATATGGCTACACCTTC. This chain connects TRBV28 to TRBJ1-2; the match to TRBD1 covers 12 bases. The CDR3 has 20 amino acids. The germline V gene encodes CDR1 MDHEN and CDR2 SYDVKM. The V gene end was trimmed by 4 bases and the J gene end by 5 bases; junction bases not matched to a gene: 20.

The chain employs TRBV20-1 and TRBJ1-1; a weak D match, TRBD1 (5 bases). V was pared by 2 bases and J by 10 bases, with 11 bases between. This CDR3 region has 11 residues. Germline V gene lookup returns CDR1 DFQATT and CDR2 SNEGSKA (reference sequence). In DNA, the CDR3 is TGCAGTGCTAGAAAGCAGGGTGGAGCTTTCTTT. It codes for CSARKQGGAFF.

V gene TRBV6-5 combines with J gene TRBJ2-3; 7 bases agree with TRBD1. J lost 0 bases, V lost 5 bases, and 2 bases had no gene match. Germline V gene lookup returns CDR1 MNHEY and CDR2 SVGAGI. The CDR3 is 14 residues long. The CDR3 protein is CASSDRVSTDTQYF. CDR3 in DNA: TGTGCCAGCAGTGACAGGGTTAGCACAGATACGCAGTATTTT.

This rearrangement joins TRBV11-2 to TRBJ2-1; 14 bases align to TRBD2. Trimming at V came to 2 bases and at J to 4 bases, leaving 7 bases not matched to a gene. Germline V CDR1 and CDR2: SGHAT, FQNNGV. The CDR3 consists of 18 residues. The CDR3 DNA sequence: TGTGCCAGCAGCTTAAGGGGGACTAGCGGGGGTCTTTACAATGAGCAGTTCTTC. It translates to CASSLRGTSGGLYNEQFF. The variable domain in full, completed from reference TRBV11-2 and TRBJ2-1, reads EAGVAQSPRYKIIEKRQSVAFWCNPISGHATLYWYQQILGQGPKLLIQFQNNGVVDDSQLPKDRFSAERLKGVDSTLKIQPAKLEDSAVYLCASSLRGTSGGLYNEQFFGPGTRLTVL.